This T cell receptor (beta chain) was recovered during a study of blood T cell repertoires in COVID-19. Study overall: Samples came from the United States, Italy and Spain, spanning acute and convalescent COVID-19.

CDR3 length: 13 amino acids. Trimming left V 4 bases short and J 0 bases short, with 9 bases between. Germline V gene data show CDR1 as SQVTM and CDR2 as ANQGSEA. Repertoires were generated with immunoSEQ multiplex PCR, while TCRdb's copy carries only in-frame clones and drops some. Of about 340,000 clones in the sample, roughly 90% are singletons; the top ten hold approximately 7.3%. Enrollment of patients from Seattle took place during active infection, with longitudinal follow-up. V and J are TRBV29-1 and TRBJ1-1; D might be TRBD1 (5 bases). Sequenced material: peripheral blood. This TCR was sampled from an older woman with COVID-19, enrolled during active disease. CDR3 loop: CSVVRGMNTEAFF. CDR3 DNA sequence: TGCAGCGTTGTTAGGGGTATGAACACTGAAGCTTTCTTT.